This T cell receptor beta chain was profiled in a study of cytomegalovirus exposure and HLA in healthy donors (dated by TCRdb to about 2017). About the study as a whole: According to an earlier analysis of around 600 of the donors, about 180 million T cells yielded 117 million unique TCR beta sequences and more than 250 Gb of sequence data. In a later genetic analysis, genome-wide SNP genotypes for about 60% of the 666 donors were used, and that subset was treated as a discovery cohort. To predict cytomegalovirus infection status, the study brought together high-throughput TCR immunosequencing, statistical association of individual TCRs with disease status, and machine learning. About 320 gigabases of sequencing data and around 87 million unique TCR sequences were included in an early release covering 500 to 750 HLA-typed donors. Among a few hundred genotyped donors of the cohort, an average of approximately 240,000 unique TCR beta nucleotide sequences were sequenced per donor, roughly 18% of them non-productive. All discovery cohort repertoires had been generated using a single sequencing platform. Donor age, sex, ethnicity and CMV serostatus were compiled alongside the repertoire data. A few DR-DQ haplotypes were handled as single units for association and clustering because linkage in the cohort was strong. Class I and class II HLA loci were covered by the typing at four-digit resolution. Using immunosequencing, the study profiled T cell repertoires from fewer than 850 subjects and related those repertoires to cytomegalovirus serostatus. Rather than drawing on any new phenotypic data, the later analysis identified candidate immune exposures from TCR beta sequences and the way those sequences occurred across donors. Along with the roughly 670-subject first cohort, a separate validation cohort of some 130 different subjects was used. The number of typed donors differed by locus: 629-630 for A, B, C, DRB1 and DQB1; some 540 for DQA1; 600 to 610 for DPA1; and around 470 for DPB1. An earlier analysis of some 600 of the donors applied high-throughput TCR beta sequencing to assess whether each TCR beta V gene segment acted as functional or pseudogenic. Of the roughly 400 genotyped donors, roughly 80% were placed in the genetic ancestry cluster associated with self-reported Caucasian donors. The study was designed to test whether signatures of past pathogen exposure could be identified by cataloging public T cell receptors. To study patterns of TCR occurrence, a later analysis re-analyzed previously published TCR beta repertoires from 600 to 750 donors and added high-resolution HLA genotyping.

Results and caveats for the whole study, not just this receptor: Because counts were too low, roughly 18 rarely observed V segments, including chromosome 9 orphons, were left out of the earlier analysis of about 620 of the donors. Several of the top co-occurrence clusters appeared to be linked to parvovirus B19, influenza, CMV and Epstein-Barr virus, according to a later analysis. Roughly uniform sequencing depth across donors was assumed in presence/absence analyses, although this assumption may not hold. In a later analysis, TCR association rates were found to vary across HLA loci, with the most associated TCRs seen for DRB1 alleles and the fewest for HLA-C alleles. Because HLA typing was unavailable for some donors at each locus, only the typed subset was used in association tests. A later genetic analysis associated a missense DCLRE1C variant with V-gene and J-gene trimming of TCR beta chains, and an independent cohort replicated the association. The authors suggested that the approach could potentially be extended to other disease states and immunological phenotypes. The sequencing pipeline was judged likely to have produced a cluster of highly shared sequence variants as a technical artifact. Immune exposure information for the cohort was limited to CMV serostatus. A later analysis associated about 16,000 TCR beta sequences with specific HLA alleles at a false discovery rate of 0.05. A few of the identified cytomegalovirus-associated TCR beta chains were confirmed in vitro to be specific for cytomegalovirus antigens. When HLA alleles, especially DR and DQ, strongly co-occurred, attributing TCR associations to individual alleles was difficult. While some public TCRs were present in many individuals, most TCR sequences turned up only very rarely across donors. An earlier analysis of approximately 500 of the donors showed that most TCR beta V segments appeared in productive rearrangements either about 90% or about 30% of the time, which broadly matched IMGT annotations. This cohort had only TCR beta chains sequenced, and the lack of alpha or paired-chain data limited which features could be detected. In a later analysis, most CMV-associated TCR beta chains were found to appear HLA-restricted, with HLA associations seemingly driven largely by CMV exposure. A later analysis found that HLA-associated TCR beta chains were more clonally expanded and had lower generation probabilities than equally common non-associated chains. In both the original and validation cohorts, the classifier was reported to diagnose cytomegalovirus status with high specificity and sensitivity. Correlated functional status among segregating V segments might be attributable to linkage disequilibrium, but an unknown experimental factor could not be ruled out. The 87-base-pair reads could not distinguish some IMGT-functional V segments, including TRBV6-2 and TRBV6-3, so those segments were excluded. A total of fewer than 200 TCR beta chains were listed by the study as associated with cytomegalovirus. A further reported finding was that TCR beta sequences accurately predicted the HLA-A and HLA-B alleles for most subjects in the first cohort. According to a later genetic analysis, donors in an Asian-associated ancestry cluster had fewer N-insertions in productive TCRs than the approximately 650-donor mean.

The cohort was made up of 500 to 850 healthy bone marrow donors. At the time of sampling, all cohort members were nominally healthy, though unrecorded immune exposures were likely present. The donor tested CMV seropositive and was one of the 289 seropositive cohort members. Each donor provided a peripheral blood sample, and peripheral blood mononuclear cells were used for TCR beta sequencing. The Qiagen DNeasy Blood Extraction Kit was used to extract genomic DNA from the blood cell samples. Looking up the germline V gene yields CDR1 MGHRA and CDR2 YSYEKL. Relative to germline, V is 2 bases shorter and J is 7 bases shorter, with 15 bases between their ends. From the cysteine through the phenylalanine, the CDR3 covers 15 amino acids. The DNA shown is the 45-base CDR3, in frame from base 1. The protocol used for the library was the immunoSEQ multiplex PCR assay. A mixture of 60 forward primers for TCR Vbeta segments and 13 reverse primers for TCR Jbeta segments was used in the multiplex PCR. A multiplex PCR assay on genomic DNA amplified the CDR3 region of rearranged TCR beta genes. On the Illumina HiSeq System, the amplified TCR beta libraries were sequenced as 87-base-pair reads. On the authors' methods: A later analysis counted approximately 74 million unique TCR beta chains across the approximately 700 repertoires, and around 9.9 million of these chains were shared by at least two donors. Raw reads were error-corrected and collapsed into unique sequences by a nearest-neighbor algorithm in which closely related sequences were merged to remove PCR and sequencing errors. CDR3 sequences were aligned to IMGT reference sequences to assign V, D and J gene segments. Each retained sequence needed at least a six-nucleotide match to both a V gene segment and a J gene segment. Rearrangements were classified as productive when the CDR3 lacked stop codons and remained in frame with V and J, and all other rearrangements were classified as non-productive. Following IMGT convention, CDR3 was defined as the stretch from the second conserved V-encoded cysteine to the conserved J-encoded phenylalanine. The earlier analysis of some 600 of the donors excluded sequences that lacked an unambiguous match to a single V gene segment. In an earlier analysis of about 590 of the donors, a V segment was called functional when productive rearrangements were above 56.7%, and segregating when the standard deviation between donors exceeded 5%. A statistical classification framework was developed to diagnose cytomegalovirus status using the catalog of TCR beta chain sequences. A later analysis assigned V and J genes by comparing TCR nucleotide sequences with IMGT/GENE-DB human TR gene sequences. A later analysis assigned CDR3 sequences and most-parsimonious VDJ recombination scenarios with the TCRdist pipeline. A later analysis defined each TCR beta chain by its CDR3 amino acid sequence plus V-gene family, and excluded reads lacking a unique V-gene family. To address suspected cross-contamination and a sequencing artifact, a later analysis removed several hundred highly shared, low-generation-probability nucleotide sequences. For each public chain, a later analysis derived a clonal expansion index from normalized ranks of inferred template counts within each repertoire. In a later analysis, generation probabilities were computed using a VDJ recombination model fitted to out-of-frame rearrangements, and the results were checked against IGoR. Hypergeometric tests were used in a later analysis to score TCR-TCR, TCR-HLA and TCR-CMV co-occurrence, with a repertoire-size bias correction applied to the TCR pairs. False discovery rates were estimated in a later analysis by permuting HLA or CMV assignments 20 times. In a later analysis, co-occurring TCRs were grouped with DBSCAN, and TCRdist sequence similarity was added when clustering was performed within HLA-allele-positive subsets. Repertoires with fewer than 30,000 or more than 120,000 public chains were left out of co-occurrence clustering, as were a handful of repertoires with anomalous nucleotide sharing. The table was pulled from immuneACCESS by TCRdb, which kept in-frame rearrangements only. Such tables lose some clones; where checked, under half of the loss comes from unresolved V genes, and the rest has no known cause. That table furnishes V, J and clone size, whereas the DNA furnished D and trimming. This sample is represented by about 110,000 clones; roughly 82% of them were singletons. Roughly 6% of the sample is in the top ten clones.

A word on this clone: No antigen is known for it. The input lacks base qualities; no much larger clone sits a single base away.

The sample comprised PBMCs. This TCR came from a woman aged 45-65 years in good health and CMV-seropositive. This chain joins TRBV4-1 to TRBJ1-5; no D segment can be confidently identified. The nucleotide sequence is given as TGCGCCAGCAGCCAACTTGGGATAACGGGACAGCCCCAGCATTTT. It translates to CASSQLGITGQPQHF.